This TCR beta chain comes out of a study of CD8 T cells in Susac syndrome. Study at large: Patients with Susac syndrome were, at the time of blood collection, therapy-naive, maintained on corticosteroids, or maintained on intravenous immunoglobulin alone.

An amount of RNA that ranged from roughly 0.5 to 1 ug was reverse transcribed with random hexamers. The immunoSEQ assay covered 54 Vbeta and 13 Jbeta segments for CDR3. TCRdb re-analysed the immunoSEQ multiplex PCR reads in MiXCR, keeping a single row per CDR3 protein. The sample yields some 210,000 distinct CDR3 sequences, about 95% seen once. A word on this clonotype: What it binds is not known.

V shed 5 bases and J shed 0 bases, with 17 bases lying between them. This CDR3 spans 16 amino acids. CDR1 and CDR2 from the germline V gene are DFQATT and SNEGSKA (reference sequence). The patients with Susac syndrome were individuals who fulfilled the recently defined diagnostic criteria for disease that was either definite or probable. Study findings and constraints: The study acknowledged a relatively small number of individuals in its TCR sequencing and HLA analysis.

The clonotype was recovered from a human donor with Susac syndrome. Sequencing was performed on CD4+ T cells from PBMCs. V usage is TRBV20-1 and J usage is TRBJ1-5; maybe TRBD1 (6 bases). Here the CDR3 DNA reads TGCAGTGCTGCGACGGGGGCAGGACCTAGCAATCAGCCCCAGCATTTT. Residues: CSAATGAGPSNQPQHF.